This is a list of T cell receptor beta chains from one sample in a study of cytotoxic CD8 clonotypes in ibrutinib-treated CLL. The table came from immunoSEQ multiplex PCR; TCRdb's copy has only in-frame clones and leaves some out. The table shows about 80,000 clones, with roughly 77% occurring only once. The sample consisted of PBMCs, taken after 12 months of ibrutinib treatment. The receptor set was obtained from a human donor with chronic lymphocytic leukemia. The CDR3 runs from the conserved cysteine through the conserved F or W. The D gene is left open where the match is weak. Clone size is given for some rows only: seen once, a few or many times, or a class if the clone is expanded.

j_call cdr3_length d_call clone_size v_call cdr3_nt cdr3_aa
TRBJ1-3 14 . few TRBV28 TGTGCCAGCAGCTCACCCGACTCTGGAAACACCATATATTTT CASSSPDSGNTIYF
TRBJ2-3 15 TRBD2 once TRBV6-6 TGTGCCAGCATCGGCAGGGAGGGGCGCACAGATACGCAGTATTTT CASIGREGRTDTQYF
TRBJ2-5 14 . . TRBV18 TGTGCCAGCTCCCCCTCGGGCGGCGGGGAGACCCAGTACTTC CASSPSGGGETQYF
TRBJ2-5 17 TRBD2 . TRBV29-1 TGCAGCGTTCCCTCGGGAGGCCTCCTACGTGCCCTTGAGACCCAGTACTTC CSVPSGGLLRALETQYF
TRBJ1-1 16 . . TRBV2 TGTGCCAGCCCTAAAGGGAGGGCAGGACAGAACACTGAAGCTTTCTTT CASPKGRAGQNTEAFF
TRBJ2-1 15 . few TRBV11-3 TGTGCCAGCAGCTTAGGGCGTGGGGCCTACAATGAGCAGTTCTTC CASSLGRGAYNEQFF
TRBJ2-7 14 . . TRBV7-2 TGTGCCAGCAGCTTAGCAGAGGGGACCTACGAGCAGTACTTC CASSLAEGTYEQYF
TRBJ2-7 13 TRBD2 . TRBV6-5 TGTGCCACCACTAGCGGTGATACCTACGAGCAGTACTTC CATTSGDTYEQYF
TRBJ2-3 13 . . TRBV6-1 TGTGCCAGCAGTGAAGAGTTCGGTGATACGCAGTATTTT CASSEEFGDTQYF
TRBJ2-2 16 . . TRBV9 TGTGCCAGCAGCGTAGATGGGGGGGCTTTCACCGGGGAGCTGTTTTTT CASSVDGGAFTGELFF
TRBJ1-3 15 . . TRBV7-8 TGTGCCAGCAGCCCCCCCGGGGTGCCTGGAAACACCATATATTTT CASSPPGVPGNTIYF
TRBJ2-1 12 . . TRBV7-9 TGTGCCAGCAGCTTAGGGGTGAATGGGCAGTTCTTC CASSLGVNGQFF
TRBJ2-1 14 . . TRBV29-1 TGCAGCGTTGGACAGGGAGGGGCCCAGAATGAGCAGTTCTTC CSVGQGGAQNEQFF
TRBJ1-2 14 TRBD1 . TRBV11-1 TGTGCCAGCAGCCTATCGACAGGGCATAGTGGTTACACCTTC CASSLSTGHSGYTF
TRBJ2-1 15 . . TRBV7-2 TGTGCCAGCAGCTTAGGTCCGTCTAACCCGGACGTGGGGTTCTTC CASSLGPSNPDVGFF
TRBJ1-3 13 . . TRBV30 TGTGCCTGGAGTGTAGCGGGTGGAAACACCATATATTTT CAWSVAGGNTIYF
TRBJ1-5 15 . . TRBV7-2 TGTGCCAGCAGCTTATCGCTTTATAGCAATCAGCCCCAGCATTTT CASSLSLYSNQPQHF
TRBJ1-3 14 . . TRBV19 TGTGCCAGTAGCGAGGGGACGAACGGAAACACCATATATTTT CASSEGTNGNTIYF
TRBJ2-2 15 TRBD1 . TRBV19 TGTGCCAGTAGTGTCGACAGGGCGGCCACCGGGGAGCTGTTTTTT CASSVDRAATGELFF
TRBJ2-7 14 TRBD1 . TRBV18 TGTGCCAGCTCCCCACAGGACAGGGTATCCGAGCAGTACTTC CASSPQDRVSEQYF
TRBJ2-2 15 TRBD2 . TRBV18 TGTGCCAGCTCACCCCAGACTAGCGGGAGCGGGGAGCTGTTTTTT CASSPQTSGSGELFF
TRBJ2-7 17 TRBD2 few TRBV30 TGTGCCTGGAGTCCCCCCCCGCGACTAGCGGCAACCTACGAGCAGTACTTC CAWSPPPRLAATYEQYF
TRBJ2-5 13 TRBD2 . TRBV5-1 TGCGCCAGCAGCAACCCTTGGGGGGGGGCCCAGTACTTC CASSNPWGGAQYF
TRBJ1-5 14 TRBD1 . TRBV6-8 TGTGCCAGCAGTCCCCAAAAACGAACAGGGGGCCAGCATTTT CASSPQKRTGGQHF
TRBJ1-5 18 TRBD1 few TRBV19 TGTGCCAGTAGCAGTATCCAGGGGGGGTCGTATAGCAATCAGCCCCAGCATTTT CASSSIQGGSYSNQPQHF
TRBJ2-1 14 TRBD2 . TRBV5-1 TGCGCCAGCAGCCCGACTCCGTGGGGGGGTGAGCAGTTCTTC CASSPTPWGGEQFF
TRBJ2-5 16 TRBD2 . TRBV7-9 TGTGCCAGCAGCCCCCGGGGGGGGCAGGTACAAGAGACCCAGTACTTC CASSPRGGQVQETQYF
TRBJ1-2 14 . few TRBV10-3 TGTGCCATCAGTGGGGGCGGATCCTACTATGGCTACACCTTC CAISGGGSYYGYTF
TRBJ1-2 16 . . TRBV6-5 TGTGCCAGCAGTTACGGACAGAGTCTCCCAGTGGGTGGCTACACCTTC CASSYGQSLPVGGYTF
TRBJ2-1 15 TRBD1 . TRBV7-6 TGTGCCAGCAGCTTATCTGGGACAGTGTACAATGAGCAGTTCTTC CASSLSGTVYNEQFF
TRBJ1-1 14 TRBD1 . TRBV7-9 TGTGCCAGCAGCTTGGGGGACAGCCGTGATGAAGCTTTCTTT CASSLGDSRDEAFF
TRBJ2-7 13 . few TRBV2 TGTGCCAGCAGTGGGGCCGGGCCCTACGAGCAGTACTTC CASSGAGPYEQYF
TRBJ2-7 13 TRBD1 . TRBV19 TGTGCCAGTAGAACAGGGGGCGGCGACGAGCAGTACTTC CASRTGGGDEQYF
TRBJ2-1 15 . . TRBV5-1 TGCGCCAGCAGCCGGGGGCTTAGCTCCTACAATGAGCAGTTCTTC CASSRGLSSYNEQFF
TRBJ2-7 13 TRBD2 few TRBV5-5 TGTGCCAGCCGTCGGGGGGAGTGGGACGAGCAGTACTTC CASRRGEWDEQYF
TRBJ1-5 19 . . TRBV5-8 TGTGCCAGCAGTTACCCCGGGCCCTACTCTCAACATAGCAATCAGCCCCAGCATTTT CASSYPGPYSQHSNQPQHF
TRBJ1-1 13 TRBD1 . TRBV11-3 TGTGCCAGCAGCCAGGGACAGGGTACTGAAGCTTTCTTT CASSQGQGTEAFF
TRBJ1-3 12 . . TRBV6-5 TGTGCCAGCAAGGGATCTGGAAACACCATATATTTT CASKGSGNTIYF
TRBJ2-2 15 TRBD2 . TRBV19 TGTGCCAGTAGTACTAGCGGGGGTCCGCCCGGGGAGCTGTTTTTT CASSTSGGPPGELFF
TRBJ2-7 15 . . TRBV7-2 TGTGCCAGCAGCACGGAGGGGGGAGGGGGATACGAGCAGTACTTC CASSTEGGGGYEQYF
TRBJ2-5 13 . . TRBV7-7 TGTGCCAGCAGCTTGGGGGAAAAAGAGACCCAGTACTTC CASSLGEKETQYF
TRBJ2-5 17 TRBD2 . TRBV2 TGTGCCAGCAGTGAAAGCCTAGCGGGGGCCCGGCGGGAGACCCAGTACTTC CASSESLAGARRETQYF
TRBJ2-5 14 TRBD2 . TRBV2 TGTGCCAGCACGGGGCGGGGGAGAGGAGAGACCCAGTACTTC CASTGRGRGETQYF
TRBJ1-3 14 . . TRBV18 TGTGCCAGCTCACCAGGGGCACCCGGAAACACCATATATTTT CASSPGAPGNTIYF
TRBJ1-2 13 . . TRBV4-3 TGCGCCAGCAGCCATAGGCCCTCCCATGGCTACACCTTC CASSHRPSHGYTF
TRBJ1-4 16 TRBD1 . TRBV4-3 TGCGCCAGCAGCCAAGTCTGGGGACAGGGGGTTGAAAAACTGTTTTTT CASSQVWGQGVEKLFF
TRBJ2-3 14 . few TRBV6-1 TGTGCCAGCAGTGAAGTGGCTAGCACAGATACGCAGTATTTT CASSEVASTDTQYF
TRBJ1-2 14 . . TRBV28 TGTGCCAGCAGCACAGCCCCACCATCTTATGGCTACACCTTC CASSTAPPSYGYTF
TRBJ1-5 15 TRBD1 . TRBV18 TGTGCCAGCTCACCCACCCGGACAGGGGATCAGCCCCAGCATTTT CASSPTRTGDQPQHF
TRBJ2-7 14 TRBD1 few TRBV5-1 TGCGCCAGTACACCGACAGGGTTCTACTACGAGCAGTACTTC CASTPTGFYYEQYF
TRBJ2-2 13 TRBD1 few TRBV29-1 TGCAGCGTTGGACAGGGGGAGGCCGGGGAGCTGTTTTTT CSVGQGEAGELFF
TRBJ1-1 14 . . TRBV5-1 TGCGCCAGCAGCTTGGATAGGACGAACACTGAAGCTTTCTTT CASSLDRTNTEAFF
TRBJ1-2 14 . . TRBV5-6 TGTGCCAGCAGCCAAGGGGAATCTAACTATGGCTACACCTTC CASSQGESNYGYTF
TRBJ2-1 15 TRBD2 . TRBV5-1 TGCGCCAGCACCACTAGCGGGAGTGTCTACAATGAGCAGTTCTTC CASTTSGSVYNEQFF